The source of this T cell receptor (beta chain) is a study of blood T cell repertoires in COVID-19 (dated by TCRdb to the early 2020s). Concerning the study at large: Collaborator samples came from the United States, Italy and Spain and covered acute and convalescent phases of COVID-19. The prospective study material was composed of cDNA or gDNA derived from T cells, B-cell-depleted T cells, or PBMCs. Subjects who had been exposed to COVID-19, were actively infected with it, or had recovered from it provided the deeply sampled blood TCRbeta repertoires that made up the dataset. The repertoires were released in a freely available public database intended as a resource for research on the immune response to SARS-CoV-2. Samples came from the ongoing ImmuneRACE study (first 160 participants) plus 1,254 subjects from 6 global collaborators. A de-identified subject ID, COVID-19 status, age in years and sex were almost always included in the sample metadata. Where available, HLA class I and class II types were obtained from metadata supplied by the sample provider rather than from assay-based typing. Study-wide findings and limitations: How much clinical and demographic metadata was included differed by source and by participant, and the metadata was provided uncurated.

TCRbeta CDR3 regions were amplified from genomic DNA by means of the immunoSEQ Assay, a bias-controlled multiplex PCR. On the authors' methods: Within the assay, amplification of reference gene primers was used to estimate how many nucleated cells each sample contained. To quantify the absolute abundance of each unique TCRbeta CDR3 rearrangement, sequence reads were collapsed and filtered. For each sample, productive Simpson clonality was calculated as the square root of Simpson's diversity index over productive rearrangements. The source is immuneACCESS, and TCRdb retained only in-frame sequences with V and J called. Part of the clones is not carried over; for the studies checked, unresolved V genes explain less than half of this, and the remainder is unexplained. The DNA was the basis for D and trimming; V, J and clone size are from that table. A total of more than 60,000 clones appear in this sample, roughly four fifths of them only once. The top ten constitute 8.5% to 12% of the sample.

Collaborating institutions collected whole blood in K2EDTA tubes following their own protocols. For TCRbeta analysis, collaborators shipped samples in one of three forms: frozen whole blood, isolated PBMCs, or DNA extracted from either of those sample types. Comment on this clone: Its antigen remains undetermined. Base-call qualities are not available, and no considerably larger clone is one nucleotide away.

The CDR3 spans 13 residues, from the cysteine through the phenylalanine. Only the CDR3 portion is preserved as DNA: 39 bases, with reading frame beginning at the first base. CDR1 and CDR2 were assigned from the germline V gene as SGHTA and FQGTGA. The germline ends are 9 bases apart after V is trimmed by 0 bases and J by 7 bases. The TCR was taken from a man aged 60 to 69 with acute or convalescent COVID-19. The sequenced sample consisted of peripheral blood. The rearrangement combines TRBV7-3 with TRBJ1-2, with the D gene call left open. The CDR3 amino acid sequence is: CASSLTGSSGYTF. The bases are TGTGCCAGCAGCTTAACAGGGAGTAGTGGCTACACCTTC.